A single sample gave rise to the 30 T cell receptor beta chains below, sequenced in a study of T cell repertoires in cytomegalovirus infection. Their antigens remain unidentified. TCRdb passed the reads through MiXCR, listing each CDR3 protein once. The sample comprises about 270,000 distinct CDR3 sequences, 20% to 25% of which are singletons, and 15% to 20% rests with the top ten. Sample: cultured PBMCs, taken from culture after CMV antigen stimulation. All receptors derive from a human donor in good health (CMV status not recorded). Some clones in this sample may be carry-over from other donors' samples.

This clonotype has only a few counts. This chain uses TRBV3-1 with TRBJ2-5; D might be TRBD2 (5 bases). The CDR3 totals 12 residues. V was trimmed by 5 bases and J by 3 bases, leaving 7 bases between them. CDR1 LGHDT and CDR2 YNNKEL come from the germline V gene (reference sequence). The CDR3 DNA is TGTGCCAGCAGCGCGGAGGAAGAGACCCAGTACTTC. This codes for CASSAEEETQYF.

This clonotype was observed a handful of times. The chain is built from TRBV12-3 or TRBV12-4 and TRBJ2-7; 12 positions match TRBD2. The CDR3 loop spans 17 amino acids. The J segment lost 0 bases and the V segment lost 6 bases, leaving 9 bases of the junction unmatched. In DNA form, the CDR3 reads TGTGCCAGCAGCCGCCACGGACTAGCGGGGATCTCCTACGAGCAGTACTTC. This gives the protein CASSRHGLAGISYEQYF.

The rearrangement uses TRBV27 and TRBJ2-1, with D perhaps TRBD2 (6 bases). The CDR3 consists of 13 residues. The V end was cut by 5 bases, the J end by 8 bases, with 13 bases between. The germline V gene has CDR1 MNHEY and CDR2 SMNVEV (reference sequence). In DNA, the CDR3 is TGTGCCAGCAGTCCGGGGACTTTAGATGAGCAGTTCTTC. It codes for CASSPGTLDEQFF.

The chain combines TRBV6-6 with TRBJ2-4, with 8 bases fitting TRBD1. This CDR3 comprises 14 residues. Trimming took 4 bases from V and 7 from J; bases not matched to a gene: 6. Germline CDR1 MNHNY, CDR2 SVGAGI (reference sequence). The CDR3 coding sequence is TGTGCCAGCAGTTCCGACAGGGGTTGGAACATTCAGTACTTC. It is translated as CASSSDRGWNIQYF.

This clonotype was picked up many times. The CDR3 region is CASSDWGEAETQYF. The CDR3 DNA reads TGTGCCAGCAGTGACTGGGGGGAGGCAGAGACCCAGTACTTC. V gene TRBV6-1 combines with J gene TRBJ2-5; D may be TRBD2 (6 bases). Trimming shortened V by 3 bases and J by 4 bases, and 12 bases separated the two germline ends. The V gene's germline CDR1 is MNHNS and CDR2 SASEGT. The CDR3 is 14 residues long.

As regards this clonotype: A much more abundant neighbour one base away suggests this may be a read error. The genes are TRBV7-2 and TRBJ1-4, with no clear D. This CDR3 comprises 15 residues. Germline V gene lookup returns CDR1 SGHTA and CDR2 FQGNSA. DNA for the CDR3: TGTGCCAGCAGCCCAAGTCTCGCAACTAATGGAAAACTGTTTTTT. Translation gives CASSPSLATNGKLFF.

The rearrangement links TRBV2 to TRBJ2-1; 11 nucleotides match TRBD2. Per the germline V gene, CDR1 is SNHLY and CDR2 is FYNNEI. This CDR3 contains 17 residues. J lost 8 bases, V lost 3 bases, and 12 bases had no gene match. CDR3 sequence reads: CASSEVAGSGRDDEQFF. In nucleotides, the CDR3 is TGTGCCAGCAGTGAGGTCGCGGGTAGCGGGAGGGACGATGAGCAGTTCTTC.

This chain links TRBV4-1 with TRBJ2-7; 9 positions match TRBD1. The V gene's germline CDR1 is MGHRA and CDR2 YSYEKL. CDR3 size: 15 residues. Losses at the gene ends were 1 base for V and 3 bases for J; bases not matched to a gene: 4. The chain's CDR3 is CASSQVQGALYEQYV. CDR3 DNA sequence: TGCGCCAGCAGCCAAGTACAGGGGGCGCTCTACGAGCAGTACGTC.

This chain links TRBV18 with TRBJ1-2; TRBD1 agrees at 10 bases. Germline CDR1 reads KGHSH; CDR2 reads LQKENI. The CDR3 loop spans 16 amino acids. J gave up 4 bases and V 3 bases, and 8 bases lay outside the gene matches. The CDR3 loop reads CASSPNWDRGTYGYTF. The CDR3, as DNA: TGTGCCAGCTCACCCAATTGGGACAGGGGAACCTATGGCTACACCTTC.

This clonotype occurred a few times. The chain has TRBV6-2 or TRBV6-3 and TRBJ2-7; 14 bases fit TRBD2. The CDR3 covers 16 residues. Germline V gene sequence: CDR1 MNHEY, CDR2 SVGEGT. V shed 5 bases, J shed 4 bases, and the junction held 7 bases outside the gene matches. The CDR3 sequence: CASSKSGTSGSYEQYV. The CDR3 DNA reads as TGTGCCAGCAGTAAATCCGGGACTAGCGGGAGTTACGAGCAGTACGTC.

The chain links TRBV6-5 to TRBJ1-6; D is uncertain. V dropped 2 bases and J dropped 6 bases, with 5 bases sitting between them. The CDR3 is 13 amino acids. Germline CDR1 is MNHEY and CDR2 is SVGAGI. The CDR3 DNA is TGTGCCAGCAGTTACGGGGTTAATTCACCCCTCCACTTT. This gives the protein CASSYGVNSPLHF.

A few counts support this clonotype. CDR3 DNA: TGTGCCAGCACCCCCCGGGCGGCGGGAGTACGGGAGCAGTTCTTC. Its protein product is CASTPRAAGVREQFF. V and J are TRBV7-9 and TRBJ2-1, with 7 bases matching TRBD2. J was trimmed by 10 bases and V by 7 bases; bases with no gene match: 16. The V gene's germline CDR1 is SEHNR and CDR2 FQNEAQ (reference sequence). The length of the CDR3 is 15 residues. Complete variable domain (other parts from reference TRBV7-9 and TRBJ2-1): DTGVSQNPRHKITKRGQNVTFRCDPISEHNRLYWYRQTLGQGPEFLTYFQNEAQLEKSRLLSDRFSAERPKGSFSTLEIQRTEQGDSAMYLCASTPRAAGVREQFFGPGTRLTVL.

The table lists this clonotype with a count of one. Possible read error: a much larger clone is one base away. Since no conserved phenylalanine or tryptophan closes the CDR3, a read error is the likely cause. The chain links TRBV7-2 to TRBJ1-1, with D unresolved. V lost 3 bases, J lost 6 bases, and 14 bases lay in between. The CDR3 consists of 14 residues. Germline V lookup: CDR1 SGHTA, CDR2 FQGNSA. The CDR3 DNA follows: TGTGCCAGCAGCTTTGCGCTTATCGATTCTGAAGCTTTCCTT. The encoded protein is CASSFALIDSEAFL.

The rearrangement links TRBV9 to TRBJ2-1; 13 nucleotides line up with TRBD2. The CDR3 is 16 amino acids. After removal of 0 bases from V and 10 bases from J, the junction contained 7 bases not matched to a gene. Germline V gives CDR1 SGDLS, CDR2 YYNGEE. The CDR3 nucleotides are TGTGCCAGCAGCGTAGATGGGAGGGGACTAGCGGGAGAGCAGTTCTTC. This codes for CASSVDGRGLAGEQFF.

This chain uses TRBV7-9 with TRBJ2-7; D is unresolved. The CDR3 extends over 13 amino acids. Looked up from germline, CDR1 is SEHNR and CDR2 is FQNEAQ (reference sequence). Between the trimmed V and J ends, which lost 5 bases and 3 bases, there was a span of 11 bases. The CDR3 is CASSSAAIYEQYV. The CDR3 DNA reads TGTGCCAGCAGCAGCGCAGCCATCTACGAGCAGTACGTC.

The rearrangement joins TRBV6-2 or TRBV6-3 to TRBJ1-5; D gene unclear. CDR3 length: 15 amino acids. CDR1 and CDR2 (germline): MNHEY, SVGEGT. The V gene lost 7 bases and the J gene lost 6 bases, with 19 bases spanning the gap. The CDR3 DNA follows: TGTGCCAGCACCCCCACTGGGGTATTGTCTCAGCCCCAGCATTTT. As protein: CASTPTGVLSQPQHF.

This clonotype was counted many times. This chain uses TRBV7-2 with TRBJ2-7, with 9 bases that match TRBD2. Per germline, CDR1 SGHTA and CDR2 FQGNSA. V shed 1 base and J 3 bases; nucleotides not matched to a gene: 4. The CDR3 runs 15 residues. CDR3 nucleotides: TGTGCCAGCAGCTTAGGACTAGCGGCTAACTACGAGCAGTACGTC. Translating it yields CASSLGLAANYEQYV.

This clonotype has ten or more counts. The rearrangement uses TRBV9 and TRBJ2-1; D remains unclear. CDR3 length equals 14 residues. Trimming pared 3 bases from V and 1 base from J, leaving 8 bases between. The germline V gene encodes CDR1 SGDLS and CDR2 YYNGEE. The CDR3 nucleotides read TGTGCCAGCAGCGCGGCCCTATCCTACAATGAGCAGTTCTTC. Encoded protein: CASSAALSYNEQFF.

This clonotype has just a few counts. DNA for the CDR3: TGCGCCAGCAGATTTGACAGCGAGTACTACAATGAGCAGTTCTTC. This gives the protein CASRFDSEYYNEQFF. This chain connects TRBV23-1 to TRBJ2-1; D possibly corresponds to TRBD1 (5 bases). TRBV23-1 is treated as an ORF (open reading frame) with a function not yet certain. The CDR3 length is 15 residues. V lost 6 bases and J lost 3, with 15 bases in between.

This clonotype was observed at least ten times. V is TRBV7-6 and J is TRBJ1-1; D is unclear. The germline V gene has CDR1 SGHVS and CDR2 FNYEAQ. V lost 1 base and J 3 bases, leaving 9 bases between the germline ends. The CDR3 has 14 residues. In DNA, the CDR3 is TGTGCCAGCAGCTTAGGGGAATTGGACACTGAAGCTTTCTTT. It translates to CASSLGELDTEAFF.

This clonotype has only a few counts. The chain combines TRBV7-2 with TRBJ2-5, with 9 bases that match TRBD1. From germline, CDR1 is SGHTA and CDR2 FQGNSA. Trimming removed 2 bases from V and 4 bases from J; junction bases left unmatched: 5. This CDR3 is built from 15 residues. The CDR3 region is CASSLRRDRAETQYF. CDR3 nucleotide sequence: TGTGCCAGCAGCTTACGGAGGGACAGGGCAGAGACCCAGTACTTC.

This clonotype was observed at least ten times. V and J are TRBV7-3 and TRBJ2-7; D is undetermined. This CDR3 spans 15 amino acids. Trimming stripped 5 bases from V and 0 bases from J, with 14 bases between. CDR1 is SGHTA and CDR2 is FQGTGA in the germline V gene. The CDR3 sequence is CASSGGRLSSYEQYF. CDR3 coding DNA: TGTGCCAGCAGCGGCGGACGCTTGAGCTCCTACGAGCAGTACTTC. Combining the CDR3 with reference TRBV7-3 and TRBJ2-7 gives the whole variable domain GAGVSQTPSNKVTEKGKYVELRCDPISGHTALYWYRQSLGQGPEFLIYFQGTGAADDSGLPNDRFFAVRPEGSVSTLKIQRTERGDSAVYLCASSGGRLSSYEQYFGPGTRLTVT.

This clonotype appeared a few times. The CDR3, as DNA: TGTGCCAGCAGCTTAGCGGCGGGAGGCGCAAATACGCAGTATTTT. It specifies CASSLAAGGANTQYF. V and J are TRBV7-2 and TRBJ2-3; 8 bases map to TRBD2. V lost 0 bases and J lost 7; bases outside the gene matches: 6. CDR3 length: 15 amino acids. The germline gives CDR1 SGHTA, CDR2 FQGNSA. The full variable domain, rest sourced from reference TRBV7-2 and TRBJ2-3, is GAGVSQSPSNKVTEKGKDVELRCDPISGHTALYWYRQSLGQGLEFLIYFQGNSAPDKSGLPSDRFSAERTGGSVSTLTIQRTQQEDSAVYLCASSLAAGGANTQYFGPGTRLTVL.

The V and J genes are TRBV15 and TRBJ1-2, with 8 bases fitting TRBD1. Germline V gene data show CDR1 as LNHNV and CDR2 as YYDKDF (reference sequence). The ends lost 1 base at V and 7 bases at J; junction bases unmatched: 8. The CDR3 has 15 amino acids. In nucleotides, the CDR3 is TGTGCCACCAGCAGAGCGACAGGGGATATAGGTGGCTACACCTTC. It encodes CATSRATGDIGGYTF. The full variable domain, with the rest looked up from reference TRBV15 and TRBJ1-2, is DAMVIQNPRYQVTQFGKPVTLSCSQTLNHNVMYWYQQKSSQAPKLLFHYYDKDFNNEADTPDNFQSRRPNTSFCFLDIRSPGLGDTAMYLCATSRATGDIGGYTFGSGTRLTVV.

The chain recombines TRBV30 with TRBJ1-1, with D uncertain. This CDR3 has 14 residues. V was trimmed by 0 bases and J by 1 base, leaving 9 bases between them. In germline, CDR1 is GTSNPN, CDR2 SVGIG (reference sequence). DNA of the CDR3: TGTGCCTGGAGTGTAGGAGGGCAGAACACTGAAGCTTTCTTT. Amino acid sequence: CAWSVGGQNTEAFF.

This clonotype was observed a few times. The chain recombines TRBV2 with TRBJ2-7, with D perhaps TRBD1 or TRBD2 (6 bases each). V was clipped by 2 bases and J by 4 bases, with 12 bases between them. CDR3 length equals 14 residues. Germline V gene data show CDR1 as SNHLY and CDR2 as FYNNEI. The CDR3 loop reads CASSESGARYEQYF. As DNA, the CDR3 is TGTGCCAGCAGTGAATCGGGGGCGCGGTACGAGCAGTACTTC.

This clonotype was observed many times. V and J are TRBV7-2 and TRBJ2-3; 8 positions agree with TRBD2. Germline lookup yields CDR1 SGHTA and CDR2 FQGNSA. V lost 2 bases to trimming and J lost 5 bases; unmatched junction nucleotides: 6. CDR3 length: 15 residues. DNA of the CDR3: TGTGCCAGCAGCTTATGGTCGGGAGGGCAAGATACGCAGTATTTT. It specifies CASSLWSGGQDTQYF.

Ten or more counts support this clonotype. This chain uses TRBV7-9 with TRBJ2-1, with 7 nucleotides matching TRBD2. The junction had 7 bases not matched to a gene; V was cut back by 3 bases and J by 2 bases. Per germline, CDR1 SEHNR and CDR2 FQNEAQ (reference sequence). The CDR3 is 16 residues long. The CDR3: CASSFLLGLAYNEQFF. The CDR3 DNA follows: TGTGCCAGCAGCTTCTTGTTAGGACTAGCCTACAATGAGCAGTTCTTC.

The chain is built from TRBV6-5 and TRBJ1-6; possible D gene TRBD1, 5 bases. There are 16 residues in the CDR3. Germline CDR1 and CDR2: MNHEY and SVGAGI. The V gene lost 6 bases and the J gene lost 7 bases, with 19 bases spanning the gap. DNA for the CDR3: TGTGCCAGCAGCTACGACTCCGCCGGGGGAAATTCACCCCTCCACTTT. Amino acid sequence: CASSYDSAGGNSPLHF.

This clonotype was recorded at least ten times. The chain joins TRBV6-2 or TRBV6-3 to TRBJ2-1; D gene ambiguous. Trimming took 8 bases from V and 5 from J, leaving 13 bases between them. This CDR3 is built from 13 residues. CDR1 and CDR2 from the germline V gene are MNHEY and SVGEGT. CDR3 nucleotides: TGTGCCAGCCTCACCCGCTCGAACAATGAGCAGTTCTTC. This encodes CASLTRSNNEQFF.